Each of the 14 T cell receptor beta chains below was sequenced from the same sample in a study of T-cell memory formation after mild COVID-19. MiXCR, run by TCRdb on the 5' RACE reads, gives a single entry per CDR3 protein. This table has 550,000 to 600,000 distinct CDR3 sequences, 15% to 20% appearing once. Sequencing was performed on PBMCs or a T cell subset sorted from them (not recorded which). These receptors were taken from an adult woman who had mild COVID-19 (a few samples of this study predate the infection). Cell type and time point are not known.

V usage is TRBV7-9 and J usage is TRBJ2-2; the match to TRBD2 covers 7 bases. J gave up 3 bases and V 5 bases, and 9 bases lay outside the gene matches. The CDR3 extends over 16 amino acids. Per germline, CDR1 SEHNR and CDR2 FQNEAQ (reference sequence). The CDR3 nucleotides read TGTGCCAGCAGCCCAAGACTAGCTTGGGACACCGGGGAGCTGTTTTTT. Translated, it gives CASSPRLAWDTGELFF.

The table lists this clonotype with a few counts. The V call is TRBV30, the J call TRBJ2-5; TRBD2 might be the D (6 bases). Germline-derived CDR1 and CDR2 are GTSNPN and SVGIG (reference sequence). The CDR3 consists of 14 residues. Deletions cut 3 bases from V and 1 base from J, with 12 bases between. CDR3 residues: CAWRGLAFQETQYF. The CDR3 DNA reads TGTGCCTGGAGAGGTCTAGCGTTCCAAGAGACCCAGTACTTC.

V and J are TRBV5-1 and TRBJ2-7; 7 bases align to TRBD1. Trimming took 4 bases from V and 2 from J; bases not matched to a gene: 9. The CDR3 runs 15 residues. Germline-derived CDR1 and CDR2 are SGHRS and YFSETQ. Written as DNA, the CDR3 is TGCGCCAGCAGCCACCACAGGGGCCCCCCCTACGAGCAGTACTTC. It yields the protein CASSHHRGPPYEQYF.

The rearrangement joins TRBV6-2 or TRBV6-3 to TRBJ2-7; D ambiguous. Germline CDR1 MNHEY, CDR2 SVGEGT. The V end lost 6 bases, the J end lost 2 bases, and 8 bases lay between the germline ends. CDR3 size: 12 residues. In DNA form, the CDR3 reads TGTGCCAGCAGCGAGACGGCCTACGAGCAGTACTTC. Translation gives CASSETAYEQYF.

This clonotype occurred a few times. The J gene is TRBJ2-7, the V gene TRBV3-1; 9 bases fit TRBD1. This CDR3 has 17 amino acids. Germline CDR1 LGHDT, CDR2 YNNKEL (reference sequence). With 4 bases clipped from V and 6 bases from J, the junction kept 16 bases outside the gene matches. CDR3: CASSPPLTGTGSGEQYF. The CDR3 region has the DNA TGTGCCAGCAGCCCCCCGCTTACCGGGACAGGGTCTGGCGAGCAGTACTTC.

The genes are TRBV6-6 and TRBJ2-1; tentatively, D is TRBD2 (5 bases). CDR1 and CDR2 (germline): MNHNY, SVGAGI (reference sequence). The CDR3 runs 10 residues. Written as DNA, the CDR3 is TGTGCTACCGCCGCGGGTAAGCAGTTCTTC. It yields the protein CATAAGKQFF.

The rearrangement joins TRBV9 to TRBJ2-3; D gene uncertain. Trimming left V 0 bases short and J 1 base short, with 12 bases between. CDR1 is SGDLS and CDR2 is YYNGEE in the germline V gene. This CDR3 contains 16 residues. In DNA form, the CDR3 reads TGTGCCAGCAGCGTAGAGGCCCTGAGTGGCACAGATACGCAGTATTTT. It encodes CASSVEALSGTDTQYF.

V is TRBV9 and J is TRBJ2-7, with D maybe TRBD1 (6 bases). The CDR3 is made up of 17 amino acids. V lost 4 bases and J 5 bases, leaving 25 bases between the germline ends. Germline CDR1 is SGDLS and CDR2 is YYNGEE. CDR3 in amino acids: CASSISGTLKGPNEQYF. The DNA of the CDR3 is TGTGCCAGCAGCATCTCCGGGACACTCAAAGGACCAAACGAGCAGTACTTC.

V usage is TRBV12-3 or TRBV12-4 and J usage is TRBJ2-1, with 7 nucleotides matching TRBD1. V trimming: 4 bases; J trimming: 7 bases; junction bases outside the gene matches: 7. The CDR3 has 14 amino acids. The DNA of the CDR3 is TGTGCCAGCAGTTCATTTTACAGGGGAAATGAGCAGTTCTTC. It yields the protein CASSSFYRGNEQFF.

This clonotype was seen at least ten times. The CDR3 region has the DNA TGTGCCAGCAGTCGAGGACTAGCGGCAGATACGCAGTATTTT. It translates to CASSRGLAADTQYF. The chain uses TRBV12-3 or TRBV12-4 and TRBJ2-3; 10 bases agree with TRBD2. The junction had 3 bases not matched to a gene; V was cut back by 5 bases and J by 4 bases. This CDR3 is built from 14 residues.

This clonotype showed up just a few times. The chain couples TRBV27 to TRBJ2-3, with D tentatively TRBD1 or TRBD2 (5 bases each). This CDR3 region has 16 residues. V was cut by 0 bases and J by 10 bases, with 20 bases left in between. Germline V lookup: CDR1 MNHEY, CDR2 SMNVEV (reference sequence). CDR3 protein: CASSLSGGGSSLAQYF. The CDR3 DNA reads as TGTGCCAGCAGTTTATCGGGTGGGGGTTCCTCCCTTGCGCAGTATTTT.

The chain uses TRBV3-1 and TRBJ2-5, with 8 bases lining up with TRBD2. The CDR3 has 14 residues. The germline CDR1 and CDR2 sequences are LGHDT and YNNKEL (reference sequence). The ends lost 7 bases at V and 5 bases at J; junction bases unmatched: 9. CDR3 sequence (DNA): TGTGCCAGCACCGGGGGGGGGCTAGGCGAGACCCAGTACTTC. It is translated as CASTGGGLGETQYF.

V usage is TRBV7-9 and J usage is TRBJ2-1; 9 bases fit TRBD1. The CDR3 extends over 14 amino acids. Trimming removed 8 bases from V and 9 bases from J; junction bases left unmatched: 11. CDR1 and CDR2 from the germline V gene are SEHNR and FQNEAQ (reference sequence). The CDR3 region is CASETTGGAGEQFF. The CDR3 DNA follows: TGTGCCAGCGAAACTACAGGGGGCGCTGGTGAGCAGTTCTTC.

This chain joins TRBV4-1 and TRBJ2-1; D remains ambiguous. The germline gives CDR1 MGHRA, CDR2 YSYEKL. V gave up 3 bases and J gave up 1 base, with 10 bases separating them. The CDR3 runs to 15 residues. The CDR3 nucleotides read TGCGCCAGCAGCCAGAAGGATAGTTCCTACAATGAGCAGTTCTTC. Translated: CASSQKDSSYNEQFF.